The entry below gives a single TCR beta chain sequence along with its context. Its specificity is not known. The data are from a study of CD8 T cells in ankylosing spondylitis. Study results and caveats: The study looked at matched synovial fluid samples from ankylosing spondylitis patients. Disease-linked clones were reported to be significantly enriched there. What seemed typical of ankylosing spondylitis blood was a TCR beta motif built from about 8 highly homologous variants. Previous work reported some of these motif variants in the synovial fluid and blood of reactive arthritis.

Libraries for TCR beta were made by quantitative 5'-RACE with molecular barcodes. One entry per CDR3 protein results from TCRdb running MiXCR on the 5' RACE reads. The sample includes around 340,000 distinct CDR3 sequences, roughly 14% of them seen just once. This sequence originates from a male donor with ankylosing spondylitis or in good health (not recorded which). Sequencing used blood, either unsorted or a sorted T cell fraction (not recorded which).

The CDR3 sequence is CATRAGTEANYGYTF. In nucleotides, the CDR3 is TGTGCCACCAGAGCCGGGACAGAAGCTAACTATGGCTACACCTTC. The V call is TRBV15, the J call TRBJ1-2; 7 bases map to TRBD1. Trimming removed 6 bases from V and 0 bases from J; junction bases left unmatched: 7. Germline CDR1 and CDR2: LNHNV and YYDKDF (reference sequence). This CDR3 is 15 amino acids long.